The source of this TCR beta chain is a study of metastatic and nonmetastatic thyroid tumors. This clone was detected ten times or more. TCRdb re-clonotyped the PCR reads through MiXCR. The table includes approximately 20,000 clones, 21% detected once. Patients underwent thyroid surgery, and none had received any treatment before it. CDR3 length equals 13 residues. V was shortened by 2 bases and J by 1 base, with 3 bases between the two germline ends. Germline loops: CDR1 SEHNR, CDR2 FQNEAQ (reference sequence). The V gene is TRBV7-9, the J gene TRBJ2-1; D uncertain. The clonotype was recovered from a female donor with papillary thyroid cancer or a benign thyroid nodule (not recorded which). Some clones in this sample may be carry-over from other donors' samples. Source material: tumor tissue. The CDR3: CASSLRSYNEQFF. The CDR3 DNA reads TGTGCCAGCAGCTTAAGGTCCTACAATGAGCAGTTCTTC. The full variable domain, with the rest looked up from reference TRBV7-9 and TRBJ2-1, is DTGVSQNPRHKITKRGQNVTFRCDPISEHNRLYWYRQTLGQGPEFLTYFQNEAQLEKSRLLSDRFSAERPKGSFSTLEIQRTEQGDSAMYLCASSLRSYNEQFFGPGTRLTVL.